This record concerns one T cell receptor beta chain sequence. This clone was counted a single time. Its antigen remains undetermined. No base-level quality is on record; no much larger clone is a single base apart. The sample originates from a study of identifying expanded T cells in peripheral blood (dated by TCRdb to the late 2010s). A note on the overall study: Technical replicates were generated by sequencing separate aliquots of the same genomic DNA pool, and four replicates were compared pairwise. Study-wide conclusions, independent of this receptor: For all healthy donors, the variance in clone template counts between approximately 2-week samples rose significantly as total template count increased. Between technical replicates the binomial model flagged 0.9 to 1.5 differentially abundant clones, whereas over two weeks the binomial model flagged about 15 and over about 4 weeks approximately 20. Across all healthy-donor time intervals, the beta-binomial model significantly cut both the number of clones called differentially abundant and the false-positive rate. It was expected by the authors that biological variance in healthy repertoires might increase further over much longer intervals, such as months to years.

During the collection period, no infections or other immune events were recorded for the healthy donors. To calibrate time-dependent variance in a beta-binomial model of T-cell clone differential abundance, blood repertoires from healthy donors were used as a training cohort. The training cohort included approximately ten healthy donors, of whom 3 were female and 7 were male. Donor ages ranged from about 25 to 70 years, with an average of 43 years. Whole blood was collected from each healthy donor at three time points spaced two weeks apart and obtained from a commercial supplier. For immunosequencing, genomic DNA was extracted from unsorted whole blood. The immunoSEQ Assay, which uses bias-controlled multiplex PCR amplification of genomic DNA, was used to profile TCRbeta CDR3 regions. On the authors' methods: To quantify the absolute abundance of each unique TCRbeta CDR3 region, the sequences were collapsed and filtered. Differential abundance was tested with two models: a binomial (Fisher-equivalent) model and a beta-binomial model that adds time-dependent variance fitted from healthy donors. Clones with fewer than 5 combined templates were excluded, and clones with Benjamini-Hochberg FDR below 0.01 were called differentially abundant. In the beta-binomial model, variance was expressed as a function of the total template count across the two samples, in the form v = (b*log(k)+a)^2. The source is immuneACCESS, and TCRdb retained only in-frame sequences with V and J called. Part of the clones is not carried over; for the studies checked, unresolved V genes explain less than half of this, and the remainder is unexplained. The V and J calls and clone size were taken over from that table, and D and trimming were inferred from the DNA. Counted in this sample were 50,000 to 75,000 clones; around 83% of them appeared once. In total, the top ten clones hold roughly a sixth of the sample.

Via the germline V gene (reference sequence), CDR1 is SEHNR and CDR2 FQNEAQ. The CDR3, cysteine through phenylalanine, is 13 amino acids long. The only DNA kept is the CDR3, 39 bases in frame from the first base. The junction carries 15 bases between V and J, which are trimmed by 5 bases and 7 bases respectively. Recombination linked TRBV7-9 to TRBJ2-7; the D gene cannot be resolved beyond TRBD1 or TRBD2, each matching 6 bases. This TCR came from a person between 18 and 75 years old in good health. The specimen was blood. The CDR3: CASSQIGGREQYF. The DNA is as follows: TGTGCCAGCAGCCAGATTGGGGGGCGGGAGCAGTACTTC.